The next 15 T cell receptor beta chains were all read from a single sample in a study of T-cell reconstitution after alpha-beta-depleted transplantation in children. Unique molecular identifiers featured in how the TCRbeta library was prepared. MiXCR was run by TCRdb on the PCR reads, yielding one entry per CDR3 protein. The sample yields around 700,000 distinct CDR3 sequences, around 13% seen once. The sample here was PBMCs, taken before TCRalphabeta/CD19-depleted stem cell transplant. Receptors were obtained from a girl aged 2-15 years with congenital amegakaryocytic thrombocytopenia, due to receive a stem cell transplant.

This clonotype came up many times. The chain uses TRBV10-3 and TRBJ2-2; the D call may be TRBD1 or TRBD2 (6 bases each). Germline V gene lookup returns CDR1 ENHRY and CDR2 SYGVKD. V was cut by 5 bases and J by 6 bases, with 10 bases left in between. This CDR3 is 13 amino acids long. CDR3 loop: CAISPGEAGELFF. As DNA, the CDR3 is TGTGCCATCAGTCCAGGGGAGGCCGGGGAGCTGTTTTTT.

The chain combines TRBV7-9 with TRBJ1-4, with 11 bases matching TRBD1. The CDR3 covers 17 residues. Germline V gene data show CDR1 as SEHNR and CDR2 as FQNEAQ (reference sequence). V was clipped by 4 bases and J by 5 bases; unmatched bases: 9. In DNA form, the CDR3 reads TGTGCCAGCAGCTCGACGCACCGGGACAGGGGGAATGAAAAACTGTTTTTT. Its protein is CASSSTHRDRGNEKLFF.

This clonotype was counted many times. V and J are TRBV20-1 and TRBJ2-3; 11 bases map to TRBD2. The CDR3 has 15 amino acids. Trimming took 2 bases from V and 5 from J; bases not matched to a gene: 6. In germline, CDR1 is DFQATT, CDR2 SNEGSKA (reference sequence). The DNA of the CDR3 is TGCAGTGCTAGACAACTAGCGGGAGTTATAGATACGCAGTATTTT. Amino acid sequence: CSARQLAGVIDTQYF.

This clonotype has at least ten counts. The chain has TRBV20-1 and TRBJ2-7, with D maybe TRBD1 (5 bases). V lost 0 bases, J lost 4 bases, and 25 bases lay in between. Germline lookup yields CDR1 DFQATT and CDR2 SNEGSKA (reference sequence). The CDR3 has 18 residues. DNA of the CDR3: TGCAGTGCTAGAGAACGGCCTGGTGAGGCCAGGGTAAAATACGAGCAGTACTTC. It codes for CSARERPGEARVKYEQYF.

The gene calls are TRBV7-3 and TRBJ2-2; either TRBD1 or TRBD2 may fit D (6 bases each). This CDR3 comprises 15 residues. CDR1 SGHTA and CDR2 FQGTGA come from the germline V gene. The germline V and J ends were trimmed by 3 bases and 0 bases, with 8 bases remaining between them. The CDR3: CASSLRGANTGELFF. The CDR3 nucleotides read TGTGCCAGCAGCTTGAGGGGGGCGAACACCGGGGAGCTGTTTTTT.

This clonotype was detected many times. V is TRBV5-1 and J is TRBJ2-1; the match to TRBD2 covers 11 bases. The V gene's germline CDR1 is SGHRS and CDR2 YFSETQ. Unmatched junction bases numbered 7, after V lost 1 base and J lost 10 bases. The CDR3 consists of 15 residues. The CDR3 nucleotides are TGCGCCAGCAGCTTGTTTCTAGCGGGGGGAAGCGAGCAGTTCTTC. Protein: CASSLFLAGGSEQFF.

The table lists this clonotype with many counts. This sequence joins TRBV7-6 and TRBJ2-2; no firm D call. V was pared by 5 bases and J by 5 bases, with 6 bases between. Germline V lookup: CDR1 SGHVS, CDR2 FNYEAQ. This CDR3 contains 12 residues. Here the CDR3 reads CASSHRTGELFF. The CDR3 nucleotides read TGTGCCAGCAGCCACAGAACCGGGGAGCTGTTTTTT.

This clonotype was counted only a few times. This chain uses TRBV5-1 with TRBJ2-2; the match to TRBD1 covers 7 bases. Germline V CDR1 and CDR2: SGHRS, YFSETQ. The length of the CDR3 is 17 residues. V was pared by 2 bases and J by 0 bases, with 7 bases of the junction left unmatched. CDR3 residues: CASSFTGTATNTGELFF. The CDR3 DNA reads as TGCGCCAGCAGCTTTACCGGGACAGCTACGAACACCGGGGAGCTGTTTTTT.

Only a few counts were recorded for this clonotype. The V and J genes are TRBV18 and TRBJ1-3, with D unresolved. The CDR3 covers 15 residues. Germline V gene data show CDR1 as KGHSH and CDR2 as LQKENI. Trimming took off 7 bases at V and 0 bases at J, with 13 bases between the two ends. The CDR3 sequence is CASFVYPSSGNTIYF. In DNA, the CDR3 is TGTGCCAGCTTCGTATATCCCTCCTCTGGAAACACCATATATTTT.

This clonotype was observed at least ten times. The chain links TRBV5-1 to TRBJ2-1; 7 bases are a match to TRBD1. In germline, CDR1 is SGHRS, CDR2 YFSETQ. J was trimmed by 7 bases and V by 3 bases; bases with no gene match: 10. This CDR3 has 15 residues. The CDR3 nucleotides read TGCGCCAGCAGCTCGGCTACAGGGGTAGGTAATGAGCAGTTCTTC. Translation gives CASSSATGVGNEQFF.

This clonotype has at least ten counts. The V and J genes are TRBV5-1 and TRBJ2-1; 7 bases agree with TRBD2. In germline, CDR1 is SGHRS, CDR2 YFSETQ. The CDR3 is 15 residues long. With V trimmed by 0 bases and J by 5 bases, 5 bases remained unmatched. This chain's CDR3 is CASSLGASGDNEQFF. The CDR3 bases are TGCGCCAGCAGCTTGGGGGCTAGCGGAGACAATGAGCAGTTCTTC.

This clonotype was counted a few times. The rearrangement uses TRBV18 and TRBJ1-1, with no clear D. Trimming took 2 bases from V and 1 from J, leaving 5 bases between them. CDR1 and CDR2 (germline): KGHSH, LQKENI. CDR3 length equals 13 residues. CDR3 DNA sequence: TGTGCCAGCTCACCAGGCAAGAACACTGAAGCTTTCTTT. The encoded protein is CASSPGKNTEAFF. Full variable domain (remainder filled in from reference TRBV18 and TRBJ1-1): NAGVMQNPRHLVRRRGQEARLRCSPMKGHSHVYWYRQLPEEGLKFMVYLQKENIIDESGMPKERFSAEFPKEGPSILRIQQVVRGDSAAYFCASSPGKNTEAFFGQGTRLTVV.

This clonotype appeared many times. J is TRBJ1-5 and V is TRBV6-1, with TRBD1 matching over 7 bases. V dropped 2 bases and J dropped 6; count of bases not matched to a gene: 4. The CDR3 length is 14 residues. Looked up from germline, CDR1 is MNHNS and CDR2 is SASEGT. CDR3 loop: CASSETTGVQPQHF. Written as DNA, the CDR3 is TGTGCCAGCAGTGAAACCACAGGGGTTCAGCCCCAGCATTTT.

This clonotype was observed a few times. The chain is built from TRBV11-2 and TRBJ2-5, with 8 bases that match TRBD2. The germline V gene encodes CDR1 SGHAT and CDR2 FQNNGV. Unmatched junction bases numbered 10, after V lost 3 bases and J lost 4 bases. CDR3 length equals 16 residues. The CDR3 loop is CASSFAAGGIGETQYF. The CDR3 DNA sequence: TGTGCCAGCAGCTTTGCGGCGGGAGGAATCGGAGAGACCCAGTACTTC.

This clonotype was counted ten times or more. The chain combines TRBV20-1 with TRBJ2-7, with 9 bases aligning to TRBD2. Germline CDR1 DFQATT, CDR2 SNEGSKA (reference sequence). The CDR3 runs 18 residues. V trimming: 5 bases; J trimming: 2 bases; junction bases outside the gene matches: 19. The CDR3 here is CSARGVGLAGAFPYEQYF. CDR3 bases: TGCAGTGCTCGCGGTGTCGGGTTAGCGGGAGCGTTCCCCTACGAGCAGTACTTC.